Listed below are T cell receptor delta chains from one sample, sequenced in a study of gamma-delta chains in newborns, infants, children. TCRdb redid the clone calls on the reads with CATT. The sample contains roughly 9,900 delta-chain clones, around 8.2% of which appear only once. The material sequenced was blood. These receptors were obtained from a child who was a newborn, infant or young child, either healthy, febrile or measles-vaccinated (not recorded which). Each CDR3 is given with its conserved first and last residue. D genes are given only for firm matches. Not all rows give a size; the values are once, few, many and, for expanded clones, a class.

D gene	J gene	V gene	clone size	CDR3 protein	CDR3 DNA
TRDD3	TRDJ1	TRDV2	NA	CACDTVVLGDTQLGDKLIF	TGTGCCTGTGACACCGTAGTACTGGGGGATACGCAGCTAGGCGATAAACTCATCTTT
TRDD3	TRDJ2	TRDV2	few	CACDTVVLGDTQALTAQLFF	TGTGCCTGTGACACCGTGGTGCTGGGGGATACGCAGGCCTTGACAGCACAACTCTTCTTT
NA	TRDJ3	TRDV2	few	CACDTVGDWDTRQMFF	TGTGCCTGTGACACCGTAGGGGATTGGGACACCCGACAGATGTTTTTC
TRDD3	TRDJ3	TRDV2	NA	CACDLPTGGYASSWDTRQMFF	TGTGCCTGTGACCTACCTACTGGGGGATACGCTAGCTCCTGGGACACCCGACAGATGTTTTTC
TRDD3	TRDJ1	TRDV2	NA	CACVRLGAHGTDKLIF	TGTGCCTGTGTACGGCTGGGGGCCCATGGAACCGATAAACTCATCTTT
TRDD3	TRDJ1	TRDV1	few	CALGETRGIRGYTDKLIF	TGTGCTCTTGGGGAAACCCGGGGGATACGAGGGTACACCGATAAACTCATCTTT
TRDD3	TRDJ1	TRDV2	few	CACDTLLGDYTDKLIF	TGTGCCTGTGACACTCTACTGGGGGATTACACCGATAAACTCATCTTT
TRDD3	TRDJ4	TRAV29/DV5	NA	CAASASGIRGPLIF	TGTGCAGCAAGCGCGTCGGGGATACGCGGACCCCTGATCTTC
TRDD3	TRDJ1	TRDV2	NA	CACDTLGDRNTDKLIF	TGTGCCTGTGACACACTGGGGGATCGAAACACCGATAAACTCATCTTT
TRDD3	TRDJ3	TRDV2	NA	CACDTLTGGSVTWDTRQMFF	TGTGCCTGTGACACGCTAACTGGGGGATCGGTAACCTGGGACACCCGACAGATGTTTTTC
TRDD3	TRDJ3	TRDV2	few	CACDTVLGDTLSWDTRQMFF	TGTGCCTGTGACACCGTACTGGGGGATACCCTCTCCTGGGACACCCGACAGATGTTTTTC
TRDD3	TRDJ3	TRDV2	NA	CACDATGDTSWDTRQMFF	TGTGCCTGTGACGCTACTGGGGATACGTCCTGGGACACCCGACAGATGTTTTTC
TRDD3	TRDJ1	TRDV1	once	CALGHPRGGMTGGPTADKLIF	TGTGCTCTTGGGCACCCTAGGGGTGGGATGACTGGGGGCCCGACGGCCGATAAACTCATCTTT
NA	TRDJ2	TRDV2	NA	CACDTGGLALTAQLFF	TGTGCCTGTGACACTGGGGGCCTAGCTTTGACAGCACAACTCTTCTTT
NA	TRDJ3	TRDV2	few	CACDTALGGPRAWDTRQMFF	TGTGCCTGTGACACCGCATTGGGGGGCCCCAGGGCCTGGGACACCCGACAGATGTTTTTC
TRDD3	TRDJ4	TRDV2	few	CACDTLGDTRGEGRPLIF	TGTGCCTGTGACACCCTGGGGGATACGCGTGGGGAAGGCAGACCCCTGATCTTT
NA	TRDJ3	TRDV2	few	CACDTVDTTAWDTRQMFF	TGTGCCTGTGACACCGTGGATACCACGGCCTGGGACACCCGACAGATGTTTTTC
TRDD3	TRDJ1	TRDV2	medium-sized	CACQYWGNTDKLIF	TGTGCCTGCCAGTACTGGGGTAACACCGATAAACTCATCTTT
TRDD3	TRDJ1	TRAV29/DV5	NA	CAARDLTGGWIRVSHQTDKLIF	TGTGCAGCAAGAGACCTTACTGGTGGGTGGATACGCGTATCCCATCAAACCGATAAACTCATCTTT
NA	TRDJ3	TRDV2	NA	CACDKVGSWDTRHMFF	TGTGCCTGTGACAAAGTGGGCTCCTGGGACACCCGACATATGTTTTTC
TRDD3	TRDJ3	TRDV2	medium-sized	CACDTLLGDSSWDTRQMFF	TGTGCCTGTGACACCTTACTGGGGGACAGCTCCTGGGACACCCGACAGATGTTTTTC
NA	TRDJ1	TRDV2	NA	CACDTVMSTDKLIF	TGTGCCTGTGACACCGTCATGTCCACCGATAAACTCATCTTT
TRDD3	TRDJ3	TRDV2	NA	CACDVTGGSWDTRRMFF	TGTGCCTGTGACGTTACTGGGGGCTCCTGGGACACCCGACGGATGTTTTTC
NA	TRDJ3	TRDV2	NA	CACDTVAGDATWDTRQMFF	TGTGCCTGTGACACCGTCGCGGGGGACGCGACCTGGGACACCCGACAGATGTTTTTC
TRDD3	TRDJ1	TRDV2	NA	CACDTLLGANRRYTDKLIF	TGTGCCTGTGACACCCTACTGGGGGCTAATCGAAGGTACACCGATAAACTCATCTTT
TRDD3	TRDJ1	TRDV2	few	CACDTWGIGGLTDKLIF	TGTGCCTGTGACACTTGGGGGATAGGGGGCCTCACCGATAAACTCATCTTT
TRDD3	TRDJ3	TRDV2	few	CACDTVSGGYSSRSWDTRQMFF	TGTGCCTGTGACACCGTCTCTGGGGGATACAGCTCGAGGTCCTGGGACACCCGACAGATGTTTTTC
TRDD3	TRDJ1	TRDV2	medium-sized	CACDTIRGIGSHTDKLIF	TGTGCCTGTGACACCATCCGGGGGATAGGCAGCCACACCGATAAACTCATCTTT
TRDD3	TRDJ3	TRDV2	few	CACDTTGGARSSWDARQMFF	TGTGCCTGTGACACCACTGGGGGAGCCCGAAGCTCCTGGGACGCCCGACAGATGTTTTTC
TRDD3	TRDJ1	TRDV2	few	CACDPVLGDTPPGTDKLIF	TGTGCCTGTGACCCCGTACTGGGGGATACGCCTCCTGGGACCGATAAACTCATCTTT
NA	TRDJ1	TRDV1	few	CALGEYWYTDKLIF	TGTGCTCTTGGGGAATACTGGTACACCGATAAACTCATCTTT
TRDD3	TRDJ3	TRDV2	few	CACDVLGDTLWDTRQMFF	TGTGCCTGTGACGTACTGGGGGATACTCTCTGGGACACCCGACAGATGTTTTTC
TRDD3	TRDJ2	TRDV2	few	CACDWGILTAQLFF	TGTGCCTGTGACTGGGGGATACTGACAGCACAACTCTTCTTT
NA	TRDJ2	TRDV2	few	CACDTVGGSLTAQLFF	TGTGCCTGTGACACCGTTGGGGGCTCCTTGACAGCACAACTCTTCTTT
TRDD3	TRDJ2	TRDV1	few	CALGELPFRDWGIRVLTAQLFF	TGTGCTCTTGGGGAACTACCCTTCCGGGACTGGGGGATACGGGTTTTGACAGCACAACTCTTCTTT
NA	TRDJ2	TRDV1	few	CALGELSIPTRVWGSALTAQLFF	TGTGCTCTTGGGGAACTTTCTATTCCTACCCGGGTCTGGGGGTCCGCTTTGACTGCACAACTCTTCTTT
NA	TRDJ3	TRDV2	NA	CACDTVSWDTRQMFF	TGTGCCTGTGACACGGTCTCCTGGGACACCCGGCAGATGTTTTTC
TRDD3	TRDJ1	TRDV2	few	CACDPLPLGEDTDKLIF	TGTGCCTGTGACCCTCTCCCGCTGGGGGAGGACACCGATAAACTCATCTTT
TRDD3	TRDJ3	TRDV2	NA	CACDPVLGDTRSRTWDTRQMFF	TGTGCCTGTGATCCAGTACTGGGGGATACGCGTAGTAGGACCTGGGACACCCGACAGATGTTTTTC
TRDD3	TRDJ2	TRDV2	NA	CACDTLGDSTLTAQLFF	TGTGCCTGTGACACGTTGGGGGATTCCACTTTGACAGCACAACTCTTCTTT
NA	TRDJ1	TRDV2	few	CACDELVAIYTDKLIF	TGTGCCTGTGACGAACTGGTGGCCATCTACACCGATAAACTCATCTTT
TRDD3	TRDJ1	TRDV2	NA	CACDTLGDTADKLIF	TGTGCCTGTGACACCCTGGGGGATACTGCCGATAAACTCATCTTT
TRDD3	TRDJ1	TRDV2	medium-sized	CACDTVGLGDNFLQNDKLIF	TGTGCCTGTGACACCGTTGGCCTGGGGGATAACTTCCTCCAAAATGATAAACTCATCTTT
TRDD3	TRDJ1	TRDV2	NA	CACDTITGGDYTDKLIF	TGTGCCTGTGACACGATTACTGGGGGAGACTACACCGATAAACTCATCTTT
TRDD3	TRDJ1	TRDV2	NA	CACDQMMGDDKLIF	TGTGCCTGTGACCAGATGATGGGGGACGATAAACTCATCTTT
NA	TRDJ1	TRDV1	NA	CALGERDPVDTDKLIF	TGTGCTCTTGGGGAACGTGACCCGGTTGACACCGATAAACTCATCTTT
TRDD3	TRDJ3	TRDV2	medium-sized	CACDTVLGDTQSSWDTRQMFF	TGTGCCTGTGACACCGTACTGGGGGATACGCAGAGCTCCTGGGACACCCGACAGATGTTTTTC
TRDD3	TRDJ1	TRDV2	NA	CACDALLGEADTDKLIF	TGTGCCTGTGATGCCTTACTGGGGGAGGCCGACACCGATAAACTCATCTTT
TRDD3	TRDJ3	TRDV2	medium-sized	CACDTGYADSWDTRQMFF	TGTGCCTGTGACACCGGATACGCGGACTCCTGGGACACCCGACAGATGTTTTTC
NA	TRDJ1	TRDV2	large	CACDSLVLIGGGPTDKLIF	TGTGCCTGTGACAGTCTAGTTTTGATTGGAGGGGGCCCCACCGATAAACTCATCTTT
NA	TRDJ1	TRDV2	medium-sized	CACDSLGGGRQLIF	TGTGCCTGTGACTCCCTCGGTGGTGGGCGTCAGCTCATCTTT
TRDD3	TRDJ3	TRDV2	NA	CACDTVTGGSWDTRQMFF	TGTGCCTGTGACACCGTGACTGGGGGCTCCTGGGACACCCGACAGATGTTTTTC
TRDD2	TRDJ1	TRDV2	NA	CACDTVGLPRSGTPTDTYKLIF	TGTGCCTGTGACACTGTAGGCCTTCCTAGGTCAGGGACCCCTACGGACACCTATAAACTCATCTTT
NA	TRDJ1	TRDV1	few	CALGGPSFLWGSGPHTDKLIF	TGTGCTCTTGGGGGACCCAGTTTCCTATGGGGGAGTGGACCCCACACCGATAAACTCATCTTT
TRDD2	TRDJ1	TRDV1	NA	CALGVFHHLPTRWYTDKLIF	TGTGCTCTTGGGGTCTTCCACCACCTTCCTACTCGGTGGTACACCGATAAACTCATCTTT
TRDD3	TRDJ2	TRDV2	few	CACDTVLGDTTLTAQLFF	TGTGCCTGTGACACCGTTCTGGGGGACACTACTTTGACAGCACAACTCTTCTTT